Sequencing of this T cell receptor (beta chain) was carried out in a study of cytomegalovirus exposure and HLA in healthy donors. General study results and limits: Data from an earlier analysis indicated that most TCR beta V segments were productive either about 87% or about 30% of the time.

This CDR3 has 16 amino acids. V trimming: 4 bases; J trimming: 4 bases; junction bases outside the gene matches: 12. Germline CDR1 and CDR2: SGDLS and YYNGEE. Regarding this clone: Its target is unknown.

PCR primers comprised 60 Vbeta and 13 Jbeta primers. Sequenced by immunoSEQ multiplex PCR; TCRdb stores in-frame clones only, minus some. The repertoire holds over 150,000 clones, approximately 80% seen once, with roughly 5.5% in the top ten. The genes are TRBV9 and TRBJ2-3; 7 bases are shared with TRBD2. This TCR was sampled from a middle-aged woman in good health and CMV-seropositive. Source material: PBMCs. The CDR3 reads CASSPLAGGVPDTQYF. In nucleotides, the CDR3 is TGTGCCAGCAGCCCTTTAGCGGGCGGAGTTCCAGATACGCAGTATTTT.